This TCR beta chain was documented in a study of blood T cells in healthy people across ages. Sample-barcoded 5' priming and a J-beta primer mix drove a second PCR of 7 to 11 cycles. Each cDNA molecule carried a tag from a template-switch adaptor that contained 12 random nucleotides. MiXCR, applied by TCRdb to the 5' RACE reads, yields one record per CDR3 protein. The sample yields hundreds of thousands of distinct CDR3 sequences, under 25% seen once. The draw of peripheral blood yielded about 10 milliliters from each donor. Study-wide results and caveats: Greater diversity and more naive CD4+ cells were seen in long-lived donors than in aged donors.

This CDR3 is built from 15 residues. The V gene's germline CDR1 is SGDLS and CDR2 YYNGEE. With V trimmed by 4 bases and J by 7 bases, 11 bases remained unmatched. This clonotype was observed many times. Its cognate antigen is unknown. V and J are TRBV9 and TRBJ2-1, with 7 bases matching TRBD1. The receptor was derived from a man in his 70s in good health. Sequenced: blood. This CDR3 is CASSQTIGTANEQFF. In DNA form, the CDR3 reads TGTGCCAGCAGCCAGACCATAGGGACAGCGAATGAGCAGTTCTTC.